A selection of T cell receptor beta chains follows, all from one sample in a study of cytomegalovirus exposure and HLA in healthy donors. This table comes from immunoSEQ multiplex PCR, and its TCRdb copy is limited to in-frame clones, with some not included. The data contain 130,000 or so clones, roughly 78% of them singletons. Sequenced: PBMCs. These receptors all stem from a woman aged 40 to 55 in good health and CMV-seronegative. Each CDR3 is given with its conserved first and last residue. A D gene is named only where the DNA matches it firmly. Not every row has a clone size; where given, it reads once, few, many or a size class.

V	size	D	J	CDR3	DNA
TRBV18	NA	NA	TRBJ1-1	CASSPLTMNTEAFF	TGTGCCAGCTCACCACTTACAATGAACACTGAAGCTTTCTTT
TRBV18	NA	TRBD1	TRBJ2-5	CASSIGTGPIGAQYF	TGTGCCAGCTCAATAGGGACAGGACCGATAGGAGCCCAGTACTTC
TRBV11-2	NA	TRBD1	TRBJ2-7	CASSLGPTSPGQIYEQYF	TGTGCCAGCAGCTTAGGGCCCACCAGTCCGGGACAGATCTACGAGCAGTACTTC
TRBV7-3	NA	NA	TRBJ2-7	CASSFRYEQYF	TGTGCCAGCAGCTTCAGATACGAGCAGTACTTC
TRBV2	NA	TRBD1	TRBJ1-2	CASKKGTANYGYTF	TGTGCCAGCAAAAAAGGGACAGCTAACTATGGCTACACCTTC
TRBV18	NA	NA	TRBJ2-7	CASSYTKGVEQYF	TGTGCCAGCTCGTATACAAAGGGGGTCGAGCAGTACTTC
TRBV4-1	NA	NA	TRBJ2-1	CASSQVAASSYNEQFF	TGCGCCAGCAGCCAGGTAGCGGCTAGCTCCTACAATGAGCAGTTCTTC
TRBV9	once	TRBD1	TRBJ2-6	CASSLPDRAGANGLTF	TGTGCCAGCAGTCTCCCCGACAGGGCTGGGGCCAACGGCCTGACTTTC
TRBV5-1	NA	TRBD2	TRBJ2-1	CASSLPGLAGGEQFF	TGCGCCAGCAGCTTACCGGGACTAGCGGGAGGAGAGCAGTTCTTC
TRBV6-5	NA	TRBD1	TRBJ1-2	CASSLSGTVYGYTF	TGTGCCAGCAGCCTTTCCGGGACAGTCTATGGCTACACCTTC
TRBV6-1	once	TRBD2	TRBJ2-1	CASSGLAGGSRASYNEQFF	TGTGCCAGCAGTGGCCTAGCGGGAGGCTCGAGGGCCTCCTACAATGAGCAGTTCTTC
TRBV11-2	NA	NA	TRBJ1-6	CASSLEQEYVGSPLHF	TGTGCCAGCAGCTTGGAACAGGAATACGTAGGGTCACCCCTCCACTTT
TRBV11-2	NA	TRBD1	TRBJ2-1	CASSPIRQGSYNEQFF	TGTGCCAGCAGCCCGATCAGACAGGGTTCCTACAATGAGCAGTTCTTC
TRBV7-9	NA	NA	TRBJ2-2	CSSSFEVSGELFF	TGTTCCAGCAGCTTTGAGGTTTCCGGGGAGCTGTTTTTT
TRBV5-5	NA	NA	TRBJ1-1	CASSLQGYDTEAFF	TGTGCCAGCAGCTTGCAGGGCTATGACACTGAAGCTTTCTTT
TRBV6-6	NA	TRBD1	TRBJ1-1	CASSITGGAFF	TGTGCCAGCAGTATTACAGGGGGAGCTTTCTTT
TRBV6-6	NA	NA	TRBJ1-1	CASSQSLRGAEAFF	TGTGCCAGCAGCCAGTCCCTGCGGGGGGCTGAAGCTTTCTTT
TRBV2	NA	TRBD1	TRBJ2-2	CASRGSRDRGSGELFF	TGTGCCAGCAGGGGATCCCGGGACAGGGGATCCGGGGAGCTGTTTTTT
TRBV7-9	NA	NA	TRBJ1-2	CASSTVGGPGGYTF	TGTGCCAGCAGCACCGTGGGGGGGCCGGGGGGCTACACCTTC
TRBV5-1	NA	TRBD2	TRBJ2-1	CASSTGLAGGRVFF	TGCGCCAGCAGCACAGGACTAGCGGGGGGTCGAGTGTTCTTC
TRBV27	once	TRBD2	TRBJ2-5	CASTSGGLETQYF	TGTGCCAGCACCTCGGGGGGATTGGAGACCCAGTACTTC
TRBV7-9	NA	NA	TRBJ2-7	CASSLGRTSYEQYF	TGTGCCAGCAGCTTAGGTCGGACTTCCTACGAGCAGTACTTC
TRBV5-6	NA	NA	TRBJ2-3	CASSTGLSFGTQYF	TGTGCCAGCAGCACGGGACTCTCCTTCGGTACGCAGTATTTT
TRBV28	NA	TRBD2	TRBJ2-7	CASSRDYYEQYF	TGTGCCAGCAGCCGGGACTACTACGAGCAGTACTTC
TRBV18	NA	TRBD1	TRBJ1-4	CASSPSTGRLSNEKLFF	TGTGCCAGCTCACCTTCGACAGGGAGGTTGTCTAATGAAAAACTGTTTTTT
TRBV11-2	NA	NA	TRBJ2-7	CASSHYYEQYF	TGTGCCAGCAGTCATTACTACGAGCAGTACTTC